This passage covers 30 T cell receptor beta chains from one sample sequenced in a study of control samples from healthy donors and cancer patients. Sequencing was performed with immunoSEQ multiplex PCR; in TCRdb, only in-frame clones are kept and a portion is missing. The repertoire has roughly 120,000 clones, approximately 90% of them found once; the top ten carry over 2%. Sequenced material: blood. The origin of the receptors is a woman aged 70-85 years in good health.

This clone occurred once. The chain carries TRBV19 and TRBJ1-2, with D tentatively TRBD1 (5 bases). V gave up 5 bases and J gave up 4 bases, with 14 bases separating them. The CDR3 extends over 14 amino acids. The germline gives CDR1 LNHDA, CDR2 SQIVND (reference sequence). CDR3 protein: CASSLRDGSYGYTF. In DNA, the CDR3 is TGTGCCAGTAGTCTCCGGGACGGATCCTATGGCTACACCTTC.

This chain links TRBV2 with TRBJ2-6; D remains unclear. The CDR3 is 12 amino acids. Germline V gives CDR1 SNHLY, CDR2 FYNNEI. Deletions cut 4 bases from V and 6 bases from J, with 4 bases between. The CDR3 loop reads CASSGEANVLTF. The CDR3 DNA is TGTGCCAGCAGTGGGGAGGCCAACGTCCTGACTTTC. Complete variable domain (other parts from reference TRBV2 and TRBJ2-6): EPEVTQTPSHQVTQMGQEVILRCVPISNHLYFYWYRQILGQKVEFLVSFYNNEISEKSEIFDDQFSVERPDGSNFTLKIRSTKLEDSAMYFCASSGEANVLTFGAGSRLTVL.

This chain joins TRBV3-1 (or the pseudogene TRBV3-2) and TRBJ1-5; D not resolved. CDR1 LGHDT and CDR2 YNNKEL come from the germline V gene (reference sequence). The CDR3 is 14 amino acids. V was shortened by 3 bases and J by 0 bases, with 6 bases between the two germline ends. In DNA, the CDR3 is TGTGCCAGCAGCCAGGCGAATAGCAATCAGCCCCAGCATTTT. Translated, it gives CASSQANSNQPQHF.

This clone was seen a handful of times. The CDR3 loop is CASRERGGNTGELFF. The DNA for the CDR3 is TGTGCCAGCAGAGAGAGGGGCGGGAACACCGGGGAGCTGTTTTTT. V is TRBV11-2 and J is TRBJ2-2; the D call may be TRBD1 or TRBD2 (5 bases each). The CDR3 is 15 amino acids. V was clipped by 6 bases and J by 1 base, with 12 bases between them. Germline CDR1 reads SGHAT; CDR2 reads FQNNGV.

The gene calls are TRBV9 and TRBJ2-1; a weak D match, TRBD2 (6 bases). V shed 2 bases and J shed 5 bases, with 14 bases lying between them. CDR1 and CDR2 from the germline V gene are SGDLS and YYNGEE. This CDR3 has 15 residues. The CDR3 sequence is CASSVVGTGDNEQFF. The CDR3 DNA reads TGTGCCAGCAGCGTCGTTGGGACTGGAGACAATGAGCAGTTCTTC.

The chain couples TRBV18 to TRBJ2-2, with 10 bases that match TRBD2. The V gene's germline CDR1 is KGHSH and CDR2 LQKENI. V lost 1 base to trimming and J lost 4 bases; unmatched junction nucleotides: 12. The CDR3 loop spans 19 amino acids. The CDR3 loop is CASSPRRLAGASPTGELFF. DNA for the CDR3: TGTGCCAGCTCACCACGGAGGCTAGCGGGGGCCTCGCCCACCGGGGAGCTGTTTTTT.

The chain recombines TRBV7-2 with TRBJ1-1, with D unclear. The V gene lost 1 base and the J gene lost 6 bases, with 6 bases spanning the gap. The CDR3 totals 12 residues. CDR1 and CDR2 from the germline V gene are SGHTA and FQGNSA. The CDR3 is CASSLGGPEAFF. The CDR3 DNA follows: TGTGCCAGCAGCTTAGGAGGGCCTGAAGCTTTCTTT.

The chain carries TRBV5-1 and TRBJ1-1; the match to TRBD1 covers 7 bases. Germline CDR1 reads SGHRS; CDR2 reads YFSETQ. This CDR3 region has 14 residues. Losses at the gene ends were 0 bases for V and 13 bases for J; bases not matched to a gene: 12. The CDR3 is CASSLAGEGAGGFF. In DNA form, the CDR3 reads TGCGCCAGCAGCTTGGCCGGAGAGGGGGCGGGTGGTTTCTTT.

The chain links TRBV2 to TRBJ1-6; D is undetermined. Germline CDR1 SNHLY, CDR2 FYNNEI. Trimming shortened V by 3 bases and J by 10 bases, and 10 bases separated the two germline ends. The CDR3 has 13 residues. The chain's CDR3 is CASSDESRSPLHF. CDR3 bases: TGTGCCAGCAGTGATGAGTCAAGGTCACCCCTCCACTTT.

This chain connects TRBV24-1 to TRBJ1-1; 7 positions match TRBD1. CDR1 is KGHDR, CDR2 SFDVKD, per germline. V shed 7 bases and J 4 bases; nucleotides not matched to a gene: 11. This CDR3 is built from 15 residues. CDR3 DNA sequence: TGTGCCACCAGACCATCGACAGGGACGAGCACTGAAGCTTTCTTT. It is translated as CATRPSTGTSTEAFF.

The chain uses TRBV3-1 (or the pseudogene TRBV3-2) and TRBJ1-1; 7 bases are shared with TRBD1. This CDR3 region has 14 residues. Germline values: CDR1 LGHDT, CDR2 YNNKEL (reference sequence). Trimming cost V 3 bases and J 2 bases; bases outside gene matches: 3. The CDR3 DNA reads TGTGCCAGCAGCCAGGACAGGACTAACACTGAAGCTTTCTTT. Its protein is CASSQDRTNTEAFF.

The chain employs TRBV20-1 and TRBJ2-3; D gene unclear. This CDR3 is built from 11 residues. The V gene's germline CDR1 is DFQATT and CDR2 SNEGSKA (reference sequence). V was trimmed by 5 bases and J by 0 bases, leaving 3 bases between them. The CDR3 region has the DNA TGCAGTGCTGAGAGCACAGATACGCAGTATTTT. This sequence encodes CSAESTDTQYF.

This chain connects TRBV7-9 to TRBJ2-4; 7 positions agree with TRBD2. Per the germline V gene, CDR1 is SEHNR and CDR2 is FQNEAQ (reference sequence). V shed 4 bases, J shed 4 bases, and the junction held 10 bases outside the gene matches. The length of the CDR3 is 16 residues. The DNA of the CDR3 is TGTGCCAGCAGCTCCTTCACGTCGGGGGGAAAAAACATTCAGTACTTC. It translates to CASSSFTSGGKNIQYF.

The chain links TRBV9 to TRBJ2-7; 8 nucleotides agree with TRBD2. V shed 4 bases, J shed 7 bases, and the junction held 4 bases outside the gene matches. Germline-derived CDR1 and CDR2 are SGDLS and YYNGEE. There are 12 residues in the CDR3. CDR3 sequence (DNA): TGTGCCAGCAGCCCCGGCGGGAGGGAGCAGTACTTC. Translating gives CASSPGGREQYF. Together with reference TRBV9 and TRBJ2-7, the CDR3 gives the full variable domain: DSGVTQTPKHLITATGQRVTLRCSPRSGDLSVYWYQQSLDQGLQFLIQYYNGEERAKGNILERFSAQQFPDLHSELNLSSLELGDSALYFCASSPGGREQYFGPGTRLTVT.

The V call is TRBV4-1, the J call TRBJ2-6; TRBD1 aligns across 8 bases. The V segment lost 0 bases and the J segment 4 bases; nucleotides outside the gene matches: 8. CDR3 length equals 18 residues. Per the germline V gene, CDR1 is MGHRA and CDR2 is YSYEKL. The CDR3 spells CASSQDPTGVAGANVLTF. The CDR3 DNA follows: TGCGCCAGCAGCCAAGATCCGACAGGGGTGGCGGGGGCCAACGTCCTGACTTTC.

The chain employs TRBV12-5 and TRBJ1-1; unclear D gene. There are 18 residues in the CDR3. From germline, CDR1 is LGHNT and CDR2 FRNRAP. The ends were cut back, 0 bases at V and 1 base at J, with 18 bases in the middle. The CDR3 DNA follows: TGTGCTAGTGGTTTGGTCGTCGGCAGCCTTCTGGGGAACACTGAAGCTTTCTTT. Translating gives CASGLVVGSLLGNTEAFF.

V and J are TRBV2 and TRBJ1-2, with D possibly matching TRBD1 (5 bases). Germline-derived CDR1 and CDR2 are SNHLY and FYNNEI. V lost 6 bases and J lost 2, with 13 bases in between. The CDR3 is 14 residues long. CDR3 DNA sequence: TGTGCCAGCAGAGAGACAGATCTGAACTATGGCTACACCTTC. Amino acids: CASRETDLNYGYTF.

The rearrangement links TRBV2 to TRBJ2-3; D unclear. CDR1 is SNHLY and CDR2 is FYNNEI in the germline V gene. The CDR3 loop spans 11 amino acids. Trimming removed 8 bases at V and 2 bases at J, with 5 bases between. CDR3 residues: CASAYTDTQYF. The CDR3 DNA follows: TGTGCCAGCGCCTACACAGATACGCAGTATTTT. Filled out from reference TRBV2 and TRBJ2-3, the complete variable domain reads EPEVTQTPSHQVTQMGQEVILRCVPISNHLYFYWYRQILGQKVEFLVSFYNNEISEKSEIFDDQFSVERPDGSNFTLKIRSTKLEDSAMYFCASAYTDTQYFGPGTRLTVL.

The chain has TRBV6-6 and TRBJ2-1; tentatively, D is TRBD2 (6 bases). CDR3 length: 14 amino acids. V lost 8 bases and J 8 bases, leaving 19 bases between the germline ends. Germline V gene lookup returns CDR1 MNHNY and CDR2 SVGAGI (reference sequence). The CDR3 DNA reads as TGTGCCAGCGCGCGTACTAGCTCAGGTGATGAGCAGTTCTTC. Amino acid sequence: CASARTSSGDEQFF.

V gene TRBV23-1 combines with J gene TRBJ2-2, with 7 bases aligning to TRBD1. TRBV23-1 counts as an open reading frame of uncertain function. The CDR3 is 15 residues long. V lost 2 bases, J lost 6 bases, and 6 bases stayed unmatched. CDR3 nucleotide sequence: TGCGCCAGCAGTCAAGACAGGGACGTGGCCGGGGAGCTGTTTTTT. It specifies CASSQDRDVAGELFF.

The J gene is TRBJ2-5, the V gene TRBV12-3 or TRBV12-4, with D hard to call. The germline V and J ends were trimmed by 5 bases and 7 bases, with 14 bases remaining between them. The CDR3 extends over 13 amino acids. CDR3 bases: TGTGCCAGCAGTCCTGAGGTCCTGAGGACCCAGTACTTC. As protein: CASSPEVLRTQYF.

This clone showed up just a few times. The gene calls are TRBV5-1 and TRBJ2-6; possibly TRBD1 for D (6 bases). With 2 bases removed from V and 0 bases from J, the gap between germline ends came to 12 bases. Germline V gene data show CDR1 as SGHRS and CDR2 as YFSETQ. The CDR3 covers 17 residues. CDR3 amino acids: CASSLGQPSSGANVLTF. DNA of the CDR3: TGCGCCAGCAGCTTAGGACAGCCCAGCTCTGGGGCCAACGTCCTGACTTTC.

The CDR3 sequence: CATSRGAGPGYTF. The DNA for the CDR3 is TGTGCCACCAGCAGAGGCGCAGGGCCAGGCTACACCTTC. The gene calls are TRBV15 and TRBJ1-2; D perhaps matches TRBD1 (5 bases). The CDR3 extends over 13 amino acids. Germline V gives CDR1 LNHNV, CDR2 YYDKDF (reference sequence). Between the trimmed V and J ends, which lost 1 base and 8 bases, there was a span of 11 bases.

The chain employs TRBV2 and TRBJ1-4; 9 bases match TRBD1. J lost 10 bases, V lost 5 bases, and 8 bases had no gene match. Germline V gene lookup returns CDR1 SNHLY and CDR2 FYNNEI. This CDR3 has 14 residues. The CDR3 is CASSPRTGEGKLFF. Written as DNA, the CDR3 is TGTGCCAGCAGTCCAAGGACAGGGGAGGGAAAACTGTTTTTT.

CDR3: CASSFRPNQPQHF. In DNA form, the CDR3 reads TGTGCCAGCAGCTTTCGCCCAAATCAGCCCCAGCATTTT. The chain links TRBV7-2 to TRBJ1-5; D is undetermined. The germline V and J ends were trimmed by 3 bases and 4 bases, with 7 bases remaining between them. Germline V gene sequence: CDR1 SGHTA, CDR2 FQGNSA. This CDR3 is built from 13 residues.

The chain is built from TRBV19 and TRBJ1-4; D is uncertain. From germline, CDR1 is LNHDA and CDR2 SQIVND (reference sequence). Trimming removed 5 bases from V and 3 bases from J, with 13 bases in between. The CDR3 runs to 15 residues. Written as DNA, the CDR3 is TGTGCCAGTAGTCGTTGGACGGGAGCTAATGAAAAACTGTTTTTT. Its translation: CASSRWTGANEKLFF. Full variable domain (outside the CDR3, taken from reference TRBV19 and TRBJ1-4): DGGITQSPKYLFRKEGQNVTLSCEQNLNHDAMYWYRQDPGQGLRLIYYSQIVNDFQKGDIAEGYSVSREKKESFPLTVTSAQKNPTAFYLCASSRWTGANEKLFFGSGTQLSVL.

This clone was observed once. The J gene is TRBJ2-5, the V gene TRBV18; 7 nucleotides align to TRBD2. Germline V gene lookup returns CDR1 KGHSH and CDR2 LQKENI. J gave up 7 bases and V 2 bases, and 4 bases lay outside the gene matches. The CDR3 contains 13 residues. DNA for the CDR3: TGTGCCAGCTCACCAGGGGGGGTGAGGACCCAGTACTTC. This codes for CASSPGGVRTQYF.

This clone was seen just once. V is TRBV7-6 and J is TRBJ1-5; maybe TRBD1 (5 bases). The CDR3 contains 13 residues. Trimming took 3 bases from V and 5 from J, leaving 8 bases between them. The germline V gene has CDR1 SGHVS and CDR2 FNYEAQ. For the CDR3, the DNA is TGTGCCAGCAGCTTGGGGCGATATCAGCCCCAGCATTTT. Its protein is CASSLGRYQPQHF.

The V call is TRBV19, the J call TRBJ1-2; 9 bases are shared with TRBD1. The V segment lost 3 bases and the J segment 2 bases; nucleotides outside the gene matches: 4. Germline values: CDR1 LNHDA, CDR2 SQIVND (reference sequence). The CDR3 totals 15 residues. The CDR3 nucleotides are TGTGCCAGTAGTATCGGCGGACAGGGGAACTATGGCTACACCTTC. This codes for CASSIGGQGNYGYTF.

This chain uses TRBV7-2 with TRBJ2-1, with D perhaps matching TRBD1 or TRBD2 (7 bases each). The germline V gene encodes CDR1 SGHTA and CDR2 FQGNSA. V was trimmed by 5 bases and J by 8 bases, leaving 19 bases between them. This CDR3 is built from 15 residues. Written as DNA, the CDR3 is TGTGCCAGCAGCCAAGGGACAGCAGGACTAGATGAGCAGTTCTTC. Translation gives CASSQGTAGLDEQFF.